These 3 T cell receptor beta chains originate from one sample sequenced in a study of T cells after somatic rescue of genetic block. Assay: immunoSEQ multiplex PCR; the TCRdb copy retains only in-frame clones and omits some. The sample holds about 110,000 clones; 90% to 95% are singletons and the top ten take approximately 1.3%. Sequences were obtained from peripheral blood mononuclear cells (PBMCs). All receptors come from a young woman.

The J gene is TRBJ2-7, the V gene TRBV4-2; D is ambiguous. Germline CDR1 and CDR2: LGHNA and YNFKEQ. V was trimmed by 4 bases and J by 7 bases, leaving 8 bases between them. This CDR3 comprises 11 residues. The CDR3 DNA follows: TGTGCCAGCAGCCGCTTTTTAGAGCAGTACTTC. Translated, it gives CASSRFLEQYF.

The chain links TRBV5-1 to TRBJ2-1; tentatively, D is TRBD1 (6 bases). Trimming removed 3 bases from V and 4 bases from J, with 8 bases in between. The V gene's germline CDR1 is SGHRS and CDR2 YFSETQ. CDR3 length: 13 amino acids. The CDR3 spells CASSSGQYNEQFF. CDR3 DNA sequence: TGCGCCAGCAGCTCTGGACAGTACAATGAGCAGTTCTTC.

The chain couples TRBV4-3 to TRBJ1-3, with D perhaps TRBD1 (5 bases). Germline values: CDR1 LGHNA, CDR2 YSLEER. V dropped 1 base and J dropped 2 bases, with 9 bases sitting between them. The length of the CDR3 is 15 residues. The CDR3: CASSQVGAAGNTIYF. The CDR3 DNA reads TGCGCCAGCAGCCAAGTAGGGGCAGCTGGAAACACCATATATTTT.